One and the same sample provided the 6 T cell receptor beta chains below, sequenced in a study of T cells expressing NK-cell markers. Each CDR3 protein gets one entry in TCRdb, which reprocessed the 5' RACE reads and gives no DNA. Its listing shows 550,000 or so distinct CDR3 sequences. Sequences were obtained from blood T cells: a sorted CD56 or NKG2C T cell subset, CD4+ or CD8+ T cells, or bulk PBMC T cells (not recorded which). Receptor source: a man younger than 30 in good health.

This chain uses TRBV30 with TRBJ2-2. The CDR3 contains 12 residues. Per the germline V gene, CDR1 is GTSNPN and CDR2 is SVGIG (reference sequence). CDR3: CAWKGYTGELFF. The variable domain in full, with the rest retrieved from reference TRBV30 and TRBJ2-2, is SQTIHQWPATLVQPVGSPLSLECTVEGTSNPNLYWYRQAAGRGLQLLFYSVGIGQISSEVPQNLSASRPQDRQFILSSKKLLLSDSGFYLCAWKGYTGELFFGEGSRLTVL.

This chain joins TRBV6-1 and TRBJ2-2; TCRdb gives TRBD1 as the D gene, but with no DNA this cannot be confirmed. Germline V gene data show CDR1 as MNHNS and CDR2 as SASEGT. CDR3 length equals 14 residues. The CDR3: CASSTGGYTGELFF.

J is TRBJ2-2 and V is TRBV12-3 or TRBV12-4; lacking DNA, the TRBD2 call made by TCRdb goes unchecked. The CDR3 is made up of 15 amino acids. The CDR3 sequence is CASSFLGPLTGELFF.

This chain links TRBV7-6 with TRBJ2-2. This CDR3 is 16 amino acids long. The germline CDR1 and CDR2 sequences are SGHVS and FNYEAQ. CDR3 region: CASSLSGGRDTGELFF. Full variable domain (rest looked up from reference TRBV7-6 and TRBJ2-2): GAGVSQSPRYKVTKRGQDVALRCDPISGHVSLYWYRQALGQGPEFLTYFNYEAQQDKSGLPNDRFSAERPEGSISTLTIQRTEQRDSAMYRCASSLSGGRDTGELFFGEGSRLTVL.

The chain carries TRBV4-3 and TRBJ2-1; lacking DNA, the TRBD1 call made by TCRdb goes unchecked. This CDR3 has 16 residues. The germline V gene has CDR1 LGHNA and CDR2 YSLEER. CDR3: CASSQTWLARTHEQFF.

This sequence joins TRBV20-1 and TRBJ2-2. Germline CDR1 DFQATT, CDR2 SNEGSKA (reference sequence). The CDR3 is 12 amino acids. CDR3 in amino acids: CSATKFTGELFF.